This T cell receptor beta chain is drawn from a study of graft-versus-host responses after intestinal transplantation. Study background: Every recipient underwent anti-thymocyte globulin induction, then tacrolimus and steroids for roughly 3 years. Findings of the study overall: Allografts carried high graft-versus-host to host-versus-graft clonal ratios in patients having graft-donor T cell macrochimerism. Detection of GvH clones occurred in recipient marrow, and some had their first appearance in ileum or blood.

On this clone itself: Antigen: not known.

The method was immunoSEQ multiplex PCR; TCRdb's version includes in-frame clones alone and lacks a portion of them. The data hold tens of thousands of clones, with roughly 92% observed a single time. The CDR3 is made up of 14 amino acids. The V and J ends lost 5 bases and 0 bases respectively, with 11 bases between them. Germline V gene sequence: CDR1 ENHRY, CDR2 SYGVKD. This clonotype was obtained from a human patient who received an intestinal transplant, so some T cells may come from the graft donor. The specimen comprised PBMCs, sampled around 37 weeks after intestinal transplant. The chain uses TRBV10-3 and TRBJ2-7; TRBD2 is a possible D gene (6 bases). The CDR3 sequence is CAISHGTLSYEQYF. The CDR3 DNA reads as TGTGCCATCAGTCACGGGACTCTCTCCTACGAGCAGTACTTC.